A single sample gave rise to the 27 T cell receptor beta chains below, sequenced in a study of metastatic and nonmetastatic thyroid tumors. Using MiXCR, TCRdb reanalyzed the PCR reads. The sample has about 18,000 clones, 25% to 30% seen once; the top ten hold over 10%. Patients were all untreated before their thyroid surgery. Sequences were obtained from tumor tissue. The receptors originated from a female donor with papillary thyroid cancer or a benign thyroid nodule (not recorded which). Some clones in this sample may be carry-over from other donors' samples.

To note about this clone: At one end the junction does not follow the germline gene, possibly because of a read error. The V call is TRBV25-1, the J call TRBJ2-2, with TRBD2 identical over 9 bases. Germline CDR1 is MGHDK and CDR2 is SYGVNS. The CDR3 has 15 amino acids. CDR3 region: CAISGLAGTTGELFF. In DNA form, the CDR3 reads TGTGCCATCAGTGGGCTAGCGGGAACCACCGGGGAGCTGTTTTTT.

J is TRBJ1-2 and V is TRBV5-1; 9 nucleotides match TRBD1. Germline V gene data show CDR1 as SGHRS and CDR2 as YFSETQ. V was pared by 4 bases and J by 6 bases, with 7 bases of the junction left unmatched. The CDR3 is 14 amino acids. CDR3 sequence: CASSTGQGLNGYTF. For the CDR3, the DNA is TGCGCCAGCAGCACAGGACAGGGGTTGAATGGCTACACCTTC.

The table lists this clone with a few counts. The J gene is TRBJ2-7, the V gene TRBV25-1; D ambiguous. Looked up from germline, CDR1 is MGHDK and CDR2 is SYGVNS. V shed 4 bases and J shed 1 base, with 8 bases lying between them. The CDR3 runs to 13 residues. The CDR3 reads CASSVWESYEQYF. The CDR3 DNA reads TGTGCCAGCAGTGTATGGGAATCCTACGAGCAGTACTTC.

Judged by abundance, this clone is medium-sized (0.01 to 0.1%). This chain links TRBV19 with TRBJ2-3; 10 bases map to TRBD1. Germline V lookup: CDR1 LNHDA, CDR2 SQIVND (reference sequence). The length of the CDR3 is 15 residues. V trimming: 5 bases; J trimming: 5 bases; junction bases outside the gene matches: 7. DNA for the CDR3: TGTGCCAGTAGTCTGGGACAGGGGCGAGGAGATACGCAGTATTTT. This sequence encodes CASSLGQGRGDTQYF.

In this sample, this clone turned up a few times. The chain links TRBV6-5 to TRBJ1-2; D is unclear. The germline V gene encodes CDR1 MNHEY and CDR2 SVGAGI. The CDR3 is made up of 16 amino acids. V was pared by 2 bases and J by 8 bases, with 21 bases between. This CDR3 is CASSYASGEGRLGYTF. CDR3 in DNA: TGTGCCAGCAGTTACGCCTCGGGTGAGGGCCGGTTAGGCTACACCTTC.

The table lists this clone with a few counts. The V gene is TRBV30, the J gene TRBJ2-7; D possibly corresponds to TRBD2 (6 bases). The CDR3 consists of 15 residues. V was cut by 2 bases and J by 7 bases, with 21 bases left in between. The germline gives CDR1 GTSNPN, CDR2 SVGIG (reference sequence). The CDR3 sequence is CAWSRIRTGDFEQYF. The DNA for the CDR3 is TGTGCCTGGAGTCGCATACGGACCGGGGACTTTGAGCAGTACTTC.

Written as DNA, the CDR3 is TGTGCCAGCAGTTTGGTCGGGGGAAGCGGAGCTTTCTTT. Translation: CASSLVGGSGAFF. The V call is TRBV28, the J call TRBJ1-1; D might be TRBD1 (5 bases). The CDR3 contains 13 residues. V lost 3 bases and J lost 10, with 15 bases in between. Germline CDR1 MDHEN, CDR2 SYDVKM.

V is TRBV7-2 and J is TRBJ2-1; TRBD1 agrees at 7 bases. This CDR3 region has 12 residues. Trimming took 1 base from V and 14 from J; bases not matched to a gene: 5. The V gene's germline CDR1 is SGHTA and CDR2 FQGNSA. The CDR3 sequence: CASSLDGQGEFF. CDR3 sequence (DNA): TGTGCCAGCAGCTTAGATGGGCAGGGGGAGTTCTTC.

This clone was recorded a few times. This sequence joins TRBV6-6 and TRBJ2-7; no reliable D call. The V end lost 0 bases, the J end lost 7 bases, and 19 bases lay between the germline ends. CDR3 length equals 16 residues. Germline V gene lookup returns CDR1 MNHNY and CDR2 SVGAGI (reference sequence). CDR3 loop: CASSYSRIGGAWEQYF. The CDR3 nucleotides are TGTGCCAGCAGTTACTCGCGTATCGGTGGCGCTTGGGAGCAGTACTTC.

The rearrangement links TRBV3-1 to TRBJ1-2, with 9 bases fitting TRBD1. The V and J ends lost 4 bases and 4 bases, in that order; junction bases with no gene match: 7. The CDR3 spans 15 residues. Germline CDR1 LGHDT, CDR2 YNNKEL (reference sequence). CDR3 region: CASSLPGQGRYGYTF. For the CDR3, the DNA is TGTGCCAGCAGCCTCCCGGGACAGGGACGCTATGGCTACACCTTC.

CDR3 nucleotides: TGTGCCGTTCGCCCCGGGACAGGGAACACCGGGGAGCTGTTTTTT. Translating gives CAVRPGTGNTGELFF. The rearrangement joins TRBV10-3 to TRBJ2-2, with TRBD1 matching 8 bases. Trimming at V came to 11 bases and at J to 1 base, leaving 9 bases not matched to a gene. The length of the CDR3 is 15 residues. Germline V gene data show CDR1 as ENHRY and CDR2 as SYGVKD.

The V and J genes are TRBV7-9 and TRBJ1-1; no clear D. V was shortened by 5 bases and J by 0 bases, with 7 bases between the two germline ends. The length of the CDR3 is 13 residues. Germline V CDR1 and CDR2: SEHNR, FQNEAQ (reference sequence). The CDR3 loop is CASSARVNTEAFF. The CDR3 region has the DNA TGTGCCAGCAGCGCCCGAGTGAACACTGAAGCTTTCTTT.

This clone was seen a few times. The gene calls are TRBV6-5 and TRBJ2-5; no clear D. The length of the CDR3 is 12 residues. The V end lost 4 bases, the J end lost 5 bases, and 8 bases lay between the germline ends. In germline, CDR1 is MNHEY, CDR2 SVGAGI. CDR3 in DNA: TGTGCCAGCAGTTCCTTCTCCGAGACCCAGTACTTC. It codes for CASSSFSETQYF.

The chain has TRBV19 and TRBJ2-2; 9 bases are a match to TRBD2. With V trimmed by 5 bases and J by 7 bases, 11 bases remained unmatched. The CDR3 consists of 16 residues. Germline CDR1 is LNHDA and CDR2 is SQIVND (reference sequence). CDR3 DNA sequence: TGTGCCAGTAGTCTCAGACTAGCGGCATTGAGCGGGGAGCTGTTTTTT. Its translation: CASSLRLAALSGELFF.

This clone appeared many times. Other DNA sequences in the sample encode the same CDR3. The rearrangement links TRBV27 to TRBJ2-3; 7 positions match TRBD2. The CDR3 has 16 amino acids. The V gene's germline CDR1 is MNHEY and CDR2 SMNVEV (reference sequence). V lost 4 bases to trimming and J lost 1 base; unmatched junction nucleotides: 8. The CDR3, as DNA: TGTGCCAGCAGTTCCCGACTAGCCGGGGGCACAGATACGCAGTATTTT. Protein product: CASSSRLAGGTDTQYF.

This CDR3 is CASSYSRGDEQFF. The CDR3 bases are TGTGCCAGCAGTTACTCGAGAGGGGATGAGCAGTTCTTC. The chain links TRBV6-5 to TRBJ2-1; D may match TRBD1 or TRBD2 (5 bases each). Germline V gene data show CDR1 as MNHEY and CDR2 as SVGAGI. V shed 0 bases and J shed 8 bases, with 8 bases lying between them. This CDR3 spans 13 amino acids.

The rearrangement uses TRBV30 and TRBJ2-1; the D gene is possibly TRBD1 (5 bases). The V gene lost 2 bases and the J gene lost 5 bases, with 7 bases spanning the gap. Germline V lookup: CDR1 GTSNPN, CDR2 SVGIG (reference sequence). The CDR3 extends over 12 amino acids. The CDR3 is CAWSLGHNEQFF. For the CDR3, the DNA is TGTGCCTGGAGTCTGGGGCACAATGAGCAGTTCTTC.

In the case of this clone: Mismatch with germline at one junction end may stem from a read error. This chain connects TRBV9 to TRBJ2-1, with D possibly matching TRBD1 (5 bases). Germline CDR1 reads SGDLS; CDR2 reads YYNGEE. This CDR3 has 16 amino acids. Here the CDR3 reads CASSVVGDETYNEQSF. The CDR3 DNA reads as TGTGCCAGCAGCGTAGTAGGGGATGAGACCTACAATGAGCAGTCCTTC.

This clone was seen at least ten times. The rearrangement joins TRBV4-3 to TRBJ2-1; the match to TRBD2 covers 14 bases. This CDR3 has 17 amino acids. Looked up from germline, CDR1 is LGHNA and CDR2 is YSLEER. V was clipped by 1 base and J by 10 bases; unmatched bases: 9. The CDR3, as DNA: TGCGCCAGCAGCCAAGTTAATGAGGGACTAGCGGGAGTAGAGCAGTTCTTC. Amino acid sequence: CASSQVNEGLAGVEQFF.

This clone qualifies as medium-sized. The rearrangement joins TRBV6-1 to TRBJ2-7; 12 bases are a match to TRBD2. Germline V gene sequence: CDR1 MNHNS, CDR2 SASEGT. The J segment lost 6 bases and the V segment lost 4 bases, leaving 4 bases of the junction unmatched. CDR3 length equals 14 residues. The CDR3 DNA follows: TGTGCCAGCAGTGGGACTAGCGGGAACCGCGAGCAGTACTTC. Its translation: CASSGTSGNREQYF.

Regarding this clone: At one of its ends the junction is not consistent with the germline gene, which may arise from a read error. The same CDR3 also results from other DNA sequences found in this sample. The V gene is TRBV24-1, the J gene TRBJ2-3; D is undetermined. CDR3 size: 13 residues. Per the germline V gene, CDR1 is KGHDR and CDR2 is SFDVKD. This chain's CDR3 is CATSDSRTDTQYF. The CDR3 region has the DNA TGTGCCACAAGTGATTCCCGCACAGATACGCAGTATTTT.

The table lists this clone with a few counts. The chain is built from TRBV7-2 and TRBJ2-4, with no clear D. CDR3 size: 14 residues. In germline, CDR1 is SGHTA, CDR2 FQGNSA. V gave up 5 bases and J gave up 1 base, with 9 bases separating them. The CDR3 DNA reads TGTGCCAGCAGCCCCACCCCGGCCAAAAACATTCAGTACTTC. Its translation is CASSPTPAKNIQYF.

The table lists this clone with a count of one. The genes are TRBV5-1 and TRBJ2-7; the match to TRBD2 covers 13 bases. The germline V gene encodes CDR1 SGHRS and CDR2 YFSETQ. The CDR3 spans 15 residues. After removal of 4 bases from V and 3 bases from J, the junction contained 4 bases not matched to a gene. CDR3 DNA sequence: TGCGCCAGCAGCCCCGGACTAGCGGGGGACTACGAGCAGTACTTC. It specifies CASSPGLAGDYEQYF.

This clone is categorized as large. This rearrangement joins TRBV2 to TRBJ2-1; D is perhaps TRBD2 (5 bases). Germline-derived CDR1 and CDR2 are SNHLY and FYNNEI. Trimming took 3 bases from V and 5 from J, leaving 5 bases between them. The CDR3 contains 12 residues. CDR3 amino acids: CASSEGDNEQFF. In nucleotides, the CDR3 is TGTGCCAGCAGTGAGGGAGACAATGAGCAGTTCTTC. Based on the CDR3 plus reference TRBV2 and TRBJ2-1, the full variable domain is EPEVTQTPSHQVTQMGQEVILRCVPISNHLYFYWYRQILGQKVEFLVSFYNNEISEKSEIFDDQFSVERPDGSNFTLKIRSTKLEDSAMYFCASSEGDNEQFFGPGTRLTVL.

This clone was detected many times. The CDR3 DNA sequence: TGCAGTGCTAGAGGACTAGCGGGAGGGTTAAGCTCCTACAATGAGCAGTTCTTC. This encodes CSARGLAGGLSSYNEQFF. This chain joins TRBV20-1 and TRBJ2-1; 14 nucleotides line up with TRBD2. V was pared by 1 base and J by 0 bases, with 5 bases of the junction left unmatched. Germline CDR1 reads DFQATT; CDR2 reads SNEGSKA (reference sequence). The CDR3 length is 18 residues.

The chain is built from TRBV6-8 and TRBJ1-6; TRBD1 matches 7 bases. With 7 bases clipped from V and 7 bases from J, the junction kept 7 bases outside the gene matches. The CDR3 runs to 14 residues. Germline values: CDR1 MNHGY, CDR2 SAAAGT. The CDR3 DNA reads as TGTGCCAGCATTAAGACAGGGATAAATTCACCCCTCCACTTT. The encoded protein is CASIKTGINSPLHF.

The rearrangement links TRBV7-2 to TRBJ2-2, with D unresolved. V lost 5 bases to trimming and J lost 4 bases, with 11 bases between them. Germline V gives CDR1 SGHTA, CDR2 FQGNSA. This CDR3 has 14 residues. The CDR3 region is CASSPRALTGELFF. The CDR3 DNA is TGTGCCAGCAGCCCCCGGGCGCTCACCGGGGAGCTGTTTTTT.